This T cell receptor beta chain was profiled in a study of regulatory T cells in long-lasting Graves disease (dated by TCRdb to 2020 to 2023). With respect to the entire study: Patients with newly diagnosed Graves' disease had been on antithyroid drugs for under 3 months. Peripheral blood TCR sequencing and RNA sequencing compared persistent Graves' disease patients with newly diagnosed Graves' disease patients. The study took place in China and was registered as a clinical trial. A total of about 33 samples were covered by TCR sequencing, comprising some 13 persistent and about 20 newly diagnosed Graves' disease patients.

Overall results and qualifications from the work: Only peripheral blood was studied, because thyroid tissue, the primary lesion, was inaccessible. Compared with newly diagnosed patients, persistent Graves' disease patients had lower TCR Shannon entropy and fewer highly expanded clones, which suggests clonal expansion. Persistent disease showed preferential use of TRBV28, TRBJ1-2 and TRBJ2-5, whereas newly diagnosed disease favored TRBV20-1 and TRBJ2-1. Sequencing and analysis were limited to the TCR beta chain. As a limitation, the authors acknowledged that the small sample size may reduce accuracy. A larger number of public clonotypes was shared among persistent patients (2,741) than among newly diagnosed patients (approximately 1,000).

The time point label, read with the paper, signifies: newly diagnosed GD, antithyroid drugs for less than 3 months. RNA was extracted from PBMCs in TRIzol for both TCR sequencing and RNA sequencing. The diagnosis of Graves' disease was made according to American Thyroid Association guidelines. Patients were recruited from an endocrinology department in Xi'an, China. From each patient, approximately 9.9 milliliters of peripheral blood was collected into an EDTA anticoagulant tube. Ficoll Paque Plus density gradient separation was used to isolate PBMCs, and no further T cell sorting was done. An Agilent 2100 Bioanalyzer and agarose gel were used to check RNA quality, and a NanoDrop 2000 was used to measure RNA concentration. Reading the germline V gene (reference sequence) gives CDR1 DFQATT and CDR2 SNEGSKA. The CDR3 runs 14 residues from the cysteine to the phenylalanine. Solely the CDR3 DNA is kept, with 42 bases framed from the first base. Compared with germline, V lacks 6 bases and J lacks 3 bases; bases without a gene match: 4.

This clonotype occurred many times. It has no known antigen specificity. Base-call qualities are not available, and no considerably larger clone is one nucleotide away. The library was obtained by multiplex PCR. Sequencing instrument: Illumina HiSeq 4000. TCR beta libraries were built with iRepertoire HTBI primers and Arm-PCR amplification of CDR3 regions. Before sequencing, the PCR products underwent gel purification. Turning to the authors' computational methods: Gene usage analysis of CDR3 amino acid clonotypes relied on the 60 or so TRBV and 14 TRBJ segments identified across samples. Filtered high-quality paired reads were merged into contigs using COPE and FqMerger. BLAST was used to align contigs to the IMGT TRBV, TRBD and TRBJ reference genes, and CDR3 was defined following IMGT. Any clonotype with a frequency above 0.1% was counted as a highly expanded clone. Shannon entropy was used to measure repertoire diversity, and the Gini coefficient was used to measure V-J evenness. Public clonotypes were defined as clonotypes shared by more than one individual. TCRdb applied fastp at Q25 and MiXCR to the public reads, then kept only in-frame beta chains. Rows are combined by CDR3 protein, so each entry shows the most common genes and DNA. The V and J calls here are based on TCRdb, not the publication. This sample gives roughly 420,000 distinct CDR3 sequences in total; over 15% of them show up just once. Clones ranked in the top ten supply about 10% of the sample.

This sample also belongs to another study, concerning T cells in Graves' hyperthyroidism and ophthalmopathy. As the second study states: Stable Graves' hyperthyroidism was defined as the absence of progression to ophthalmopathy over 18 months of follow-up. Hyperthyroidism patients were aged 18 to 65 years and newly diagnosed, with disease duration of less than 2 months. Patients with uncontrolled infections, other autoimmune diseases, pregnancy or lactation were excluded. Diagnoses relied on clinical symptoms, serum thyroxine and TRAb, thyroid ultrasound and orbital computed tomography. A first-round RT-PCR of the TCR CDR3 used the HTBI primer set with the Qiagen OneStep RT-PCR kit. Most expanded thyroid clonotypes (frequency above 0.001) were also detected in blood, a finding suggesting that blood repertoires may reflect thyroid immune responses. In cross-validation, a model built on a 13 V-J signature told ophthalmopathy apart from stable hyperthyroidism with under 90% sensitivity and 81% to 82% specificity, and in testing the same model reached 80%/75%. During validation, the model predicted progression to ophthalmopathy a median of about 5.9 months ahead of onset, with more than 60% sensitivity and 72% to 80% specificity. To identify TCR V-J signatures that set the groups apart, the researchers used a discovery cohort of about a hundred patients, made up of 43 with Graves' ophthalmopathy and some 58 with stable Graves' hyperthyroidism. Prospective prediction of ophthalmopathy was tested in an independent validation cohort of 18 to 20 hyperthyroidism patients and 15 to 17 patients who later progressed to ophthalmopathy. The roughly 100 discovery patients were randomly divided into training and test sets at a 7:3 ratio. Thyroid tissue and blood T-cell repertoires from six Graves' hyperthyroidism patients were also compared in the study. Once sampling was done, hyperthyroidism patients were given methimazole at a starting dose of 30 mg daily, whereas ophthalmopathy patients were given high-dose intravenous methylprednisolone. A second multiplex PCR round built the libraries, followed by size selection and purification. Sequencing of the libraries was done on an Illumina HiSeq2000 using paired-end 100 bp reads. Raw data were processed with SOAPnuke, discarding reads with adapters, uncalled bases, mean Phred below 15, or no exact constant-primer or identifier match. COPE v1.2.5 was used to merge the high-quality paired reads, and each unique nucleotide sequence was defined as a clonotype. Clonotypes were aligned to IMGT TRBV, TRBD and TRBJ reference segments using MiTCR v1.1. Analysis was restricted to V-J combinations with a frequency above 0.0001, which covered 98% to 99.2% of repertoires. The TCS score was defined as F50 (clonal expansion) divided by E x V (chaos), with BLOSUM62-based TCRdist calculated between CDR3 peptides within each V-J. Welch's t-statistics and random forest reduced 500 to 550 V-J features to 10 to 15, which were used in a naive Bayes classifier (R e1071). No statistical method was used to fix the sample size in advance, and group allocation was not hidden from the investigators. The paper reports TCR Vbeta CDR3 sequencing of fewer than 150 peripheral blood samples: approximately 43 ophthalmopathy, fewer than 80 hyperthyroidism and around 17 progressor patients.

The chain is encoded by TRBV20-1 joined to TRBJ2-7; 14 central nucleotides agree with TRBD2. This TCR derives from a woman in her 30s with Graves disease. Donor details come from another sample of the same person, matched by shared clones. The sequencing here drew on peripheral blood mononuclear cells (PBMCs), taken at new diagnosis, from a patient treated with antithyroid drugs. For the CDR3, the sequence is CSATGLAGDYEQYF. The DNA is TGCAGTGCGACGGGACTAGCGGGAGACTACGAGCAGTACTTC.